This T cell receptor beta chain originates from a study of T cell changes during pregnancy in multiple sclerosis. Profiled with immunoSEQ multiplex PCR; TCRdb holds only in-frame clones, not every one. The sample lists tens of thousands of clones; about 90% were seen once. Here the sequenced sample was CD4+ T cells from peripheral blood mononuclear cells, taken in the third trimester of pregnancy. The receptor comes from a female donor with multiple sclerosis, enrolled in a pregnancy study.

The CDR3 sequence: CASSSSGVKTQYF. The CDR3 bases are TGTGCCAGCAGTTCGTCGGGAGTAAAGACCCAGTACTTC. V is TRBV6-6 and J is TRBJ2-5; TRBD2 might be the D (6 bases). V lost 4 bases to trimming and J lost 6 bases, with 12 bases between them. The CDR3 sequence is 13 residues long. CDR1 is MNHNY, CDR2 SVGAGI, per germline (reference sequence).